These 30 T cell receptor beta chains came from one sample sequenced in a study of cytomegalovirus exposure and HLA in healthy donors. It was with 60 Vbeta and 13 Jbeta primers that the PCR ran. Method: immunoSEQ multiplex PCR; TCRdb's copy keeps in-frame clones and lacks some. The sample yields around 92,000 clones, roughly 79% seen once. Sequencing used PBMCs. These TCRs come from a female donor in good health and CMV-seropositive.

The rearrangement uses TRBV6-1 and TRBJ1-2, with TRBD1 matching over 7 bases. Germline V gene lookup returns CDR1 MNHNS and CDR2 SASEGT. There are 15 residues in the CDR3. Unmatched junction bases numbered 9, after V lost 3 bases and J lost 5 bases. The CDR3 coding sequence is TGTGCCAGCAGTGACACAGGGGTGGTGGTGTATGGCTACACCTTC. As protein: CASSDTGVVVYGYTF.

The V and J genes are TRBV5-6 and TRBJ2-7; 8 nucleotides match TRBD1. V was clipped by 4 bases and J by 0 bases; unmatched bases: 6. Germline CDR1 reads SGHDT; CDR2 reads YYEEEE. The CDR3 extends over 15 amino acids. This CDR3 is CASSRDRGGSYEQYF. CDR3 DNA sequence: TGTGCCAGCAGCCGAGACAGGGGCGGCTCCTACGAGCAGTACTTC.

By share, this clone counts as medium-sized. The chain carries TRBV6-5 and TRBJ1-5; 9 bases fit TRBD1. Germline CDR1 MNHEY, CDR2 SVGAGI. V shed 0 bases, J shed 7 bases, and the junction held 4 bases outside the gene matches. The CDR3 length is 15 residues. CDR3 in amino acids: CASSYSTGGGQPQHF. In DNA form, the CDR3 reads TGTGCCAGCAGTTACTCCACAGGGGGCGGGCAGCCCCAGCATTTT.

This chain joins TRBV5-4 and TRBJ1-2; D is possibly TRBD1 (6 bases). Per the germline V gene, CDR1 is SGHNT and CDR2 is YYREEE (reference sequence). The CDR3 is 14 amino acids. Between the trimmed V and J ends, which lost 4 bases and 2 bases, there was a span of 12 bases. The CDR3 DNA is TGTGCCAGCAGCCCTCCGGGACAAAACTATGGCTACACCTTC. Protein product: CASSPPGQNYGYTF.

The chain uses TRBV25-1 and TRBJ1-1; 10 nucleotides align to TRBD1. Trimming took 7 bases from V and 4 from J; bases not matched to a gene: 9. The CDR3 has 15 residues. Germline values: CDR1 MGHDK, CDR2 SYGVNS. CDR3 sequence: CASIPSDRGPTEAFF. In DNA, the CDR3 is TGTGCCAGCATCCCCTCCGACAGGGGGCCCACTGAAGCTTTCTTT.

The gene calls are TRBV5-1 and TRBJ2-1, with 8 bases fitting TRBD2. The CDR3 sequence is 17 residues long. V was clipped by 0 bases and J by 0 bases; unmatched bases: 5. Germline V gene sequence: CDR1 SGHRS, CDR2 YFSETQ. CDR3 nucleotide sequence: TGCGCCAGCAGCTTGGTTAGCGGGACGAGCTCCTACAATGAGCAGTTCTTC. It codes for CASSLVSGTSSYNEQFF. The variable domain in full, with the rest retrieved from reference TRBV5-1 and TRBJ2-1, is KAGVTQTPRYLIKTRGQQVTLSCSPISGHRSVSWYQQTPGQGLQFLFEYFSETQRNKGNFPGRFSGRQFSNSRSEMNVSTLELGDSALYLCASSLVSGTSSYNEQFFGPGTRLTVL.

The chain links TRBV25-1 to TRBJ1-1; D remains unclear. The length of the CDR3 is 15 residues. The V gene lost 2 bases and the J gene lost 1 base, with 11 bases spanning the gap. Germline CDR1 is MGHDK and CDR2 is SYGVNS. Here the CDR3 DNA reads TGTGCCAGCAGTGAACGACTGACCGGGAACACTGAAGCTTTCTTT. It is translated as CASSERLTGNTEAFF.

The V gene is TRBV4-2, the J gene TRBJ2-6, with 8 bases aligning to TRBD1. This CDR3 spans 16 amino acids. V dropped 4 bases and J dropped 4; count of bases not matched to a gene: 6. The germline gives CDR1 LGHNA, CDR2 YNFKEQ. The CDR3 sequence: CASSLATGDGANVLTF. The CDR3 DNA follows: TGTGCCAGCAGCCTTGCGACAGGGGACGGGGCCAACGTCCTGACTTTC.

The chain is built from TRBV2 and TRBJ2-2; D ambiguous. Trimming stripped 7 bases from V and 7 bases from J, with 22 bases between. CDR1 SNHLY and CDR2 FYNNEI come from the germline V gene. CDR3 length equals 16 residues. The CDR3 DNA follows: TGTGCCAGCACATCTCACGGAGTTGATTCTCTCGGGGAGCTGTTTTTT. Translation gives CASTSHGVDSLGELFF.

As DNA, the CDR3 is TGTGCCAGCAGCTCCATAGCGGGGTCCTACGAGCAGTACTTC. Residues: CASSSIAGSYEQYF. This chain uses TRBV7-6 with TRBJ2-7; 8 bases are a match to TRBD2. The CDR3 runs 14 residues. The V and J ends lost 4 bases and 1 base, in that order; junction bases with no gene match: 3. Germline V gene data show CDR1 as SGHVS and CDR2 as FNYEAQ.

J is TRBJ2-1 and V is TRBV9, with a weak D call TRBD1 (6 bases). This CDR3 is built from 13 residues. CDR1 and CDR2 from the germline V gene are SGDLS and YYNGEE. The V end was cut by 0 bases, the J end by 9 bases, with 10 bases between. The CDR3 DNA reads as TGTGCCAGCAGCGTAGCTCAGGGGCCTGAGCAGTTCTTC. Translation: CASSVAQGPEQFF.

This clone was seen a single time. The chain carries TRBV20-1 and TRBJ2-1; a possible D gene is TRBD1 (5 bases). Per germline, CDR1 DFQATT and CDR2 SNEGSKA (reference sequence). Trimming removed 3 bases at V and 8 bases at J, with 8 bases between. The CDR3 loop spans 11 amino acids. Here the CDR3 reads CSASARDEQFF. The CDR3 nucleotides are TGCAGTGCTAGTGCCAGGGATGAGCAGTTCTTC.

The rearrangement uses TRBV2 and TRBJ1-4, with a tentative D call TRBD1 (6 bases). The CDR3 has 16 residues. CDR1 is SNHLY and CDR2 is FYNNEI in the germline V gene. Between the trimmed V and J ends, which lost 7 bases and 8 bases, there was a span of 23 bases. The DNA for the CDR3 is TGTGCCAGCATTTCCAACAGGGCAGTCGGAGGAGAAAAACTGTTTTTT. Translating it yields CASISNRAVGGEKLFF. Full variable domain (remainder filled in from reference TRBV2 and TRBJ1-4): EPEVTQTPSHQVTQMGQEVILRCVPISNHLYFYWYRQILGQKVEFLVSFYNNEISEKSEIFDDQFSVERPDGSNFTLKIRSTKLEDSAMYFCASISNRAVGGEKLFFGSGTQLSVL.

The chain combines TRBV18 with TRBJ2-3; 11 bases match TRBD2. The CDR3 consists of 16 residues. Per germline, CDR1 KGHSH and CDR2 LQKENI. Losses at the gene ends were 0 bases for V and 3 bases for J; bases not matched to a gene: 2. The DNA for the CDR3 is TGTGCCAGCTCACCACCGGCTAGCGGGAGGACAGATACGCAGTATTTT. Residues: CASSPPASGRTDTQYF.

The chain joins TRBV29-1 to TRBJ1-1; a possible D gene is TRBD1 (5 bases). Germline CDR1 reads SQVTM; CDR2 reads ANQGSEA. The CDR3 sequence is 11 residues long. V was clipped by 5 bases and J by 8 bases, with 12 bases between them. This chain's CDR3 is CSVQRRGEAFF. CDR3 coding DNA: TGCAGCGTTCAGCGTAGGGGAGAAGCTTTCTTT.

This rearrangement joins TRBV28 to TRBJ2-7; perhaps TRBD2 as D (6 bases). In germline, CDR1 is MDHEN, CDR2 SYDVKM. Trimming took off 3 bases at V and 6 bases at J, with 12 bases between the two ends. CDR3 size: 13 residues. As DNA, the CDR3 is TGTGCCAGCAGTTTGCTAGGAGCGGGCGAGCAGTACTTC. Its protein is CASSLLGAGEQYF.

This clone appeared a few times. This rearrangement joins TRBV5-5 to TRBJ1-6; 7 bases are a match to TRBD1. This CDR3 spans 14 amino acids. Germline V gene data show CDR1 as SGHKS and CDR2 as YYEKEE (reference sequence). With V trimmed by 0 bases and J by 6 bases, 0 bases remained unmatched. The CDR3 sequence: CASSLGQGNSPLHF. As DNA, the CDR3 is TGTGCCAGCAGCTTGGGACAGGGTAATTCACCCCTCCACTTT.

The CDR3 region has the DNA TGTGCCAGCAGCTACACGGGGGAGCAGTACTTC. Protein: CASSYTGEQYF. The gene calls are TRBV6-5 and TRBJ2-7; D might be TRBD2 (5 bases). Trimming cost V 6 bases and J 7 bases, with 10 bases left between them. This CDR3 contains 11 residues. Germline CDR1 MNHEY, CDR2 SVGAGI.

The rearrangement links TRBV7-3 to TRBJ1-1; 7 nucleotides agree with TRBD1. Germline lookup yields CDR1 SGHTA and CDR2 FQGTGA. The junction had 4 bases not matched to a gene; V was cut back by 3 bases and J by 6 bases. This CDR3 has 13 residues. The CDR3 sequence: CASSLQGEAEAFF. CDR3 nucleotides: TGTGCCAGCAGCTTGCAGGGGGAAGCTGAAGCTTTCTTT.

This clone was counted only a few times. The chain employs TRBV11-3 and TRBJ2-3; TRBD2 aligns across 7 bases. CDR1 is SGHNT, CDR2 YENEEA, per germline. Trimming at V came to 2 bases and at J to 0 bases, leaving 2 bases not matched to a gene. The CDR3 runs 15 residues. CDR3 nucleotide sequence: TGTGCCAGCAGCTTAAACGGGGGGAGCACAGATACGCAGTATTTT. It encodes CASSLNGGSTDTQYF.

This clone has only a few counts. The chain carries TRBV7-9 and TRBJ2-7, with TRBD2 identical over 8 bases. This CDR3 has 18 residues. CDR1 SEHNR and CDR2 FQNEAQ come from the germline V gene (reference sequence). J lost 5 bases, V lost 5 bases, and 20 bases had no gene match. The CDR3 DNA reads TGTGCCAGCAGCGAAAGCCTTAGCCGAGCGGGAGTATTCGACGAGCAGTACTTC. Translation gives CASSESLSRAGVFDEQYF. Combining the CDR3 with reference TRBV7-9 and TRBJ2-7 gives the whole variable domain DTGVSQNPRHKITKRGQNVTFRCDPISEHNRLYWYRQTLGQGPEFLTYFQNEAQLEKSRLLSDRFSAERPKGSFSTLEIQRTEQGDSAMYLCASSESLSRAGVFDEQYFGPGTRLTVT.

This clone appeared a few times. CDR3 sequence: CASSFQGYEQYF. CDR3 in DNA: TGTGCCAGCAGTTTTCAGGGATACGAGCAGTACTTC. The V call is TRBV28, the J call TRBJ2-7, with D perhaps TRBD1 (5 bases). The germline V and J ends were trimmed by 3 bases and 4 bases, with 7 bases remaining between them. CDR3 length: 12 residues. CDR1 is MDHEN and CDR2 is SYDVKM in the germline V gene.

This chain uses TRBV4-2 with TRBJ2-7; 8 nucleotides agree with TRBD1. V gave up 1 base and J gave up 1 base; unmatched junction bases: 9. The length of the CDR3 is 17 residues. The V gene's germline CDR1 is LGHNA and CDR2 YNFKEQ. This CDR3 is CASSQVGGQGASYEQYF. CDR3 coding DNA: TGTGCCAGCAGCCAAGTAGGCGGACAGGGAGCGTCCTACGAGCAGTACTTC.

The chain couples TRBV5-6 to TRBJ2-3; a possible D gene is TRBD2 (5 bases). Trimming took off 4 bases at V and 4 bases at J, with 7 bases between the two ends. CDR1 SGHDT and CDR2 YYEEEE come from the germline V gene. The CDR3 totals 12 residues. CDR3 coding DNA: TGTGCCAGCAGCCCCGGGGCAGATACGCAGTATTTT. Its protein product is CASSPGADTQYF.

The chain couples TRBV5-1 to TRBJ1-6; D perhaps matches TRBD1 (6 bases). CDR1 is SGHRS and CDR2 is YFSETQ in the germline V gene. This CDR3 spans 15 amino acids. Trimming removed 4 bases at V and 8 bases at J, with 16 bases between. The CDR3 is CASSTARGGDSPLHF. The CDR3 nucleotides read TGCGCCAGCAGCACAGCGCGAGGGGGGGATTCACCCCTCCACTTT.

V and J are TRBV2 and TRBJ1-5; possible D gene TRBD1, 6 bases. Germline CDR1 is SNHLY and CDR2 is FYNNEI. V shed 6 bases and J shed 6 bases, with 15 bases lying between them. There are 14 residues in the CDR3. The CDR3: CASRAPQGSQPQHF. CDR3 DNA: TGTGCCAGCAGAGCTCCACAGGGAAGTCAGCCCCAGCATTTT.

This clone occurred once. The chain uses TRBV5-1 and TRBJ2-5, with D possibly TRBD1 on 5 matching bases. The germline CDR1 and CDR2 sequences are SGHRS and YFSETQ. The CDR3 length is 14 residues. Trimming shortened V by 2 bases and J by 5 bases, and 13 bases separated the two germline ends. This CDR3 reads CASSFGQGLETQYF. For the CDR3, the DNA is TGCGCCAGCAGCTTCGGTCAGGGCTTGGAGACCCAGTACTTC.

The V and J genes are TRBV4-3 and TRBJ1-5; TRBD1 is a possible D gene (6 bases). CDR1 LGHNA and CDR2 YSLEER come from the germline V gene. The CDR3 covers 15 residues. The V and J ends lost 3 bases and 6 bases respectively, with 15 bases between them. This chain's CDR3 is CASSQYRVGGQPQHF. The CDR3 nucleotides read TGCGCCAGCAGCCAGTACAGGGTAGGTGGTCAGCCCCAGCATTTT.

The chain couples TRBV2 to TRBJ2-5; 9 bases line up with TRBD2. The germline V gene encodes CDR1 SNHLY and CDR2 FYNNEI. The CDR3 totals 15 residues. Trimming took 8 bases from V and 4 from J; bases not matched to a gene: 11. The CDR3 loop is CASRPYRAGGETQYF. CDR3 coding DNA: TGTGCCAGCCGCCCCTACCGAGCGGGGGGAGAGACCCAGTACTTC.

This clone was seen a few times. This rearrangement joins TRBV5-4 to TRBJ2-5; 9 positions match TRBD2. Losses at the gene ends were 0 bases for V and 3 bases for J; bases not matched to a gene: 3. The CDR3 totals 15 residues. The germline CDR1 and CDR2 sequences are SGHNT and YYREEE (reference sequence). In DNA, the CDR3 is TGTGCCAGCAGCTTGGATCTAGCGGGAAAAGAGACCCAGTACTTC. Translated, it gives CASSLDLAGKETQYF.